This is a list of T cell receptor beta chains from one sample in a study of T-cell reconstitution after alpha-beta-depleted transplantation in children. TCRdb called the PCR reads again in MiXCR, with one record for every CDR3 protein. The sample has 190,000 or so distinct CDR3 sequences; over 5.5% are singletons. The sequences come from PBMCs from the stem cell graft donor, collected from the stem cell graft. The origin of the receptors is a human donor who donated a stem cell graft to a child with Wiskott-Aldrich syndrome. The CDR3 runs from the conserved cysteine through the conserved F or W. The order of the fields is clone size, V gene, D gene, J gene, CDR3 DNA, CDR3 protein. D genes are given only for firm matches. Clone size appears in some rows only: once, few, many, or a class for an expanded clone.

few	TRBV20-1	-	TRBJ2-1	TGCAGTGCTAGAGATCGAGTGAGAATCAATGAGCAGTTCTTC	CSARDRVRINEQFF
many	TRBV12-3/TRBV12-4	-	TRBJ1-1	TGTGCCAGCAGCCCAGGGCAGGGAAACACTGAAGCTTTCTTT	CASSPGQGNTEAFF
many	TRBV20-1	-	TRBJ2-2	TGCAGTGCTAGAGACTTTAACACCGGGGAGCTGTTTTTT	CSARDFNTGELFF
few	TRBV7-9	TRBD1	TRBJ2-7	TGTGCCAGCAGCTTAGACGGACAGGGTACCGAGCAGTACTTC	CASSLDGQGTEQYF
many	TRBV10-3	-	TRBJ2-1	TGTGCCATCAGTGAAAAACGGTTGGTTGAGCAGTTCTTC	CAISEKRLVEQFF
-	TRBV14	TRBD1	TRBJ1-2	TGTGCCAGCAGCCAGACAGGGGGCGCGCGAGAAGGTGGCTACACCTTC	CASSQTGGAREGGYTF
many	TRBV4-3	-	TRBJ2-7	TGCGCCAGCAGCCAACTCTTCTCCTACGAGCAGTACTTC	CASSQLFSYEQYF
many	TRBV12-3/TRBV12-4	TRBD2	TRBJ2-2	TGTGCCAGCAGTATAGCGGGACCTAACACCGGGGAGCTGTTTTTT	CASSIAGPNTGELFF
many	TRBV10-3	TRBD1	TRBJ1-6	TGTGCCATCAGAGGACAAGACAGGGGAAATTCACCCCTCCACTTT	CAIRGQDRGNSPLHF
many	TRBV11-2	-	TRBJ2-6	TGTGCCAGCAGCTTTTTATTGATGCTTGACTCTGGGGCCAACGTCCTGACTTTC	CASSFLLMLDSGANVLTF
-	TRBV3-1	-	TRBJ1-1	TGTGCCAGCAGCCAAATAAAGAAAGGCAGCTTGAACACTGAAGCTTTCTTT	CASSQIKKGSLNTEAFF
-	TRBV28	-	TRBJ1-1	TGTGCCAGCAGTTCCCCAGGGTCCCCGGGGAACACTGAAGCTTTCTTT	CASSSPGSPGNTEAFF
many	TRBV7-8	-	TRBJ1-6	TGTGCCAGCAGCTTAGAAAGAAGCCGTAATTCACCCCTCCACTTT	CASSLERSRNSPLHF
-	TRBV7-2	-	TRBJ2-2	TGTGCCAGCAGCTTTGACAGCAACACCGGGGAGCTGTTTTTT	CASSFDSNTGELFF
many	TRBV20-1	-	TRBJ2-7	TGCAGTGCTAGAGATCCCCCTGCCACAGGCAGCTCCTACGAGCAGTACTTC	CSARDPPATGSSYEQYF
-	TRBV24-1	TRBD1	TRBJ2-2	TGTGCCACCAGTGATTTAGGGGACAGGAACACCGGGGAGCTGTTTTTT	CATSDLGDRNTGELFF
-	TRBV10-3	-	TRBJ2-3	TGTGCCAGCAGGGAAGGGGCAAGCACAGATACGCAGTATTTT	CASREGASTDTQYF
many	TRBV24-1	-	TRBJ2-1	TGTGCCACCAGTGAACACCGGGGGTTGGGTGAGCAGTTCTTC	CATSEHRGLGEQFF
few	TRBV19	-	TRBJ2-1	TGTGCCAGTTCGACAGTTAATGAGCAGTTCTTC	CASSTVNEQFF
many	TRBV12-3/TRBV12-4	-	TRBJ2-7	TGTGCCAGCAGTTTTAAAGGGTTGGGCTACGAGCAGTACTTC	CASSFKGLGYEQYF
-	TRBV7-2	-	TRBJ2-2	TGTGCCAGCAGCGTAAATAGCCGCGCAAACACCGGGGAGCTGTTTTTT	CASSVNSRANTGELFF
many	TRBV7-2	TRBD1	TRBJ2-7	TGTGCCAGCAGCCATAGGCGGACAGGGGCAAGCTCCTACGAGCAGTACTTC	CASSHRRTGASSYEQYF
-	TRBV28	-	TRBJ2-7	TGTGCCAGCAGTCAGACAGGAGAGCAGTACTTC	CASSQTGEQYF
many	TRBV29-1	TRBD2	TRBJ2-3	TGCAGCGTCTATACGGGGGGTTTGGATACGCAGTATTTT	CSVYTGGLDTQYF
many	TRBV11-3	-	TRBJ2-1	TGTGCCAGCAGCTTAGTTTTCAATGAGCAGTTCTTC	CASSLVFNEQFF
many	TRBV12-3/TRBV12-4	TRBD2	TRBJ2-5	TGTGCCAGCAGCCCGGGGACTAGCGGGGGGGTTTGGGAGACCCAGTACTTC	CASSPGTSGGVWETQYF
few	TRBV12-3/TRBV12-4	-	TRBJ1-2	TGTGCCAGCAGTCCACAGGCGTCTTGGGGCTACACCTTC	CASSPQASWGYTF
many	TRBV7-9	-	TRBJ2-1	TGTGCCAGCGGGTACAATGAGCAGTTCTTC	CASGYNEQFF
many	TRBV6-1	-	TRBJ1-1	TGTGCCAGCAGCCGGCAGACAGGACTCGGCACTGAAGCTTTCTTT	CASSRQTGLGTEAFF
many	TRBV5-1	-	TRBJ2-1	TGCGCCAGCAGCTTGGCTGTAGGAGAGAATGAGCAGTTCTTC	CASSLAVGENEQFF
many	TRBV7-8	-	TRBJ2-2	TGTGCCAGCAGCTCAAGCATGAACACCGGGGAGCTGTTTTTT	CASSSSMNTGELFF
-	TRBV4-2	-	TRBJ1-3	TGTGCCAGCAGCCAGGAAACCCCCGGGCCCGGAAACACCATATATTTT	CASSQETPGPGNTIYF
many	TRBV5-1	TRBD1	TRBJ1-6	TGCGCCAGCAGCAGAGGACAGGGGATTAATGGAGATTCACCCCTCCACTTT	CASSRGQGINGDSPLHF
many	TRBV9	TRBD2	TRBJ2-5	TGTGCCAGCAGCGTTAGGGGGACTAGCGGGGGATACCAAGAGACCCAGTACTTC	CASSVRGTSGGYQETQYF
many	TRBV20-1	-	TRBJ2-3	TGCAGTGCTATGGGGGTAGCCCGCACCACAGATACGCAGTATTTT	CSAMGVARTTDTQYF
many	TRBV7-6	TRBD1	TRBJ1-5	TGTGCCAGCAGCCTGAGGACAGGGACCTATCAGCCCCAGCATTTT	CASSLRTGTYQPQHF
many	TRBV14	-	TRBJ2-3	TGTGCCAGCAGCCCACGTAGGGCCCCAGATACGCAGTATTTT	CASSPRRAPDTQYF
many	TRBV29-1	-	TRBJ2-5	TGCAGCGTTGAAAGGGAGGATGGAGAGACCCAGTACTTC	CSVEREDGETQYF
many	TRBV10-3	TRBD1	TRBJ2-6	TGTGCCATCAGTGAACAGGGGGCTGGGGCCAACGTCCTGACTTTC	CAISEQGAGANVLTF
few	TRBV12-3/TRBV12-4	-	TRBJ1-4	TGTGCCAGCAGCCCAGGGGCGGGGCAGGAAGAAAAACTGTTTTTT	CASSPGAGQEEKLFF
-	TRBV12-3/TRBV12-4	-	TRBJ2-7	TGTGCCAGCAGCCACGGCCGGGACGAGCAGTACTTC	CASSHGRDEQYF
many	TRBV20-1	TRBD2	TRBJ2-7	TGCACGGGATCAACGGGGGGAGTCAACGAGCAGTACTTC	CTGSTGGVNEQYF
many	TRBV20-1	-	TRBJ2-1	TGCAGCGTTGGACTTGGGAGCTCCTACAATGAGCAGTTCTTC	CSVGLGSSYNEQFF
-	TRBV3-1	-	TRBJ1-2	TGTGCCAGCAGCCGAGAAAACCAGGGTGTGGATGGCTACACCTTC	CASSRENQGVDGYTF
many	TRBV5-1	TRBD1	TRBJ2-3	TGCGCCAGCAGCCCACCCCCGGACAGGGGCGGGTCAGATACGCAGTATTTT	CASSPPPDRGGSDTQYF
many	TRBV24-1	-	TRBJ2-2	TGTGCCACCAGTGATTTCCTTCCGAACACCGGGGAGCTGTTTTTT	CATSDFLPNTGELFF
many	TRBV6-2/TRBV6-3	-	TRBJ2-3	TGTGCCAGCAGCCACGGACAGCCAGATACGCAGTATTTT	CASSHGQPDTQYF
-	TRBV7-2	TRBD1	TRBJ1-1	TGTGCCAGCAGCCCCCGGACAGGGCGAATGAACACTGAAGCTTTCTTT	CASSPRTGRMNTEAFF
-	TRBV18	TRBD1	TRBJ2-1	TGTGCCAGCTCACCACCGAGAGGACAGGGGTACAATGAGCAGTTCTTC	CASSPPRGQGYNEQFF
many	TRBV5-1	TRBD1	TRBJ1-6	TGCGCCAGTAAACAACAGGGGACGGACAATTCACCCCTCCACTTT	CASKQQGTDNSPLHF
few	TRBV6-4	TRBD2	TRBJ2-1	TGTGCCAGCAGCTTTAGGAGCGGGGGGGGCTGGGAGCAGTTCTTC	CASSFRSGGGWEQFF
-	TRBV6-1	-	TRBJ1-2	TGTGCCAGCAGGCGGAACTCGGACAGATCCTATGGCTACACCTTC	CASRRNSDRSYGYTF
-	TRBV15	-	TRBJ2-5	TGTGCAACCAGCAGAGGCAAAGTAGGGACCCAGTACTTC	CATSRGKVGTQYF
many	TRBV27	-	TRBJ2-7	TGTGCCAGCAGTTTGACTGTAAATGCCTACGAGCAGTACTTC	CASSLTVNAYEQYF